The rows below give T cell receptor beta chains drawn from one sample of a study of T cell changes during pregnancy in multiple sclerosis. The method was immunoSEQ multiplex PCR; TCRdb's version includes in-frame clones alone and lacks a portion of them. Of 50,000 or so clones in the sample, over 80% were seen once. The sequencing used CD8+ T cells from peripheral blood mononuclear cells, collected after pregnancy. The source of these receptors is a female donor with multiple sclerosis, enrolled in a pregnancy study. Each CDR3 is given with its conserved first and last residue. D genes are given only for firm matches. The size entry is marked missing in some rows and otherwise reads once, few, many or a size class.

D gene	clone size	V gene	J gene	CDR3 DNA	CDR3 protein
NA	NA	TRBV7-5	TRBJ2-7	TGTGCCAGAAGCGGGCCCGGGCGGGGGGGCCGAACCTTGGACTACGAGCAGTACTTC	CARSGPGRGGRTLDYEQYF
TRBD2	NA	TRBV6-5	TRBJ2-1	TGTGCCAGCAGGTCCAGCGGGGGAGCCTACAATGAGCAGTTCTTC	CASRSSGGAYNEQFF
TRBD2	NA	TRBV5-6	TRBJ2-3	TGTGCCAGCAGCTTGGTGGCGCGGGGGGGATCAGATACGCAGTATTTT	CASSLVARGGSDTQYF
NA	NA	TRBV19	TRBJ1-2	TGTGCCAGTAGTATAAAAGCAGGGTACTATGGCTACACCTTC	CASSIKAGYYGYTF
NA	NA	TRBV19	TRBJ1-5	TGTGCCAGTAGTATCTCGGGGGAGAATCAGCCCCAGCATTTT	CASSISGENQPQHF
TRBD1	NA	TRBV19	TRBJ1-6	TGTGCCAGTAGTATTGAAGGTGACAGGGTCGGATCCTCACCCCTCCACTTT	CASSIEGDRVGSSPLHF
TRBD1	NA	TRBV27	TRBJ1-6	TGTGCCAGCAGTATAGGGACAGGAGGTTCACCCCTCCACTTT	CASSIGTGGSPLHF
NA	NA	TRBV5-1	TRBJ2-7	TGCGCCAGCAGCTTGGCTTCGGGACATCCTCTGGGCGAGTACTTC	CASSLASGHPLGEYF
NA	NA	TRBV11-2	TRBJ1-1	TGTGCCAGCAGCTTAGATGGAGCAGGGGCCAACACTGAAGCTTTCTTT	CASSLDGAGANTEAFF
NA	NA	TRBV7-2	TRBJ2-7	TGTGCCAGCAGCTTGCAAGACAGCACCACCTACGAGCAGTACTTC	CASSLQDSTTYEQYF
NA	NA	TRBV19	TRBJ2-3	TGTGCCAGTAGTATTGCTGGGGGAGGTACAGATACGCAGTATTTT	CASSIAGGGTDTQYF
NA	NA	TRBV2	TRBJ1-2	TGTGCCAGCAGTGAAGGTGCGGGGGTGTCCGGCTATGGCTACACCTTC	CASSEGAGVSGYGYTF
NA	NA	TRBV6-1	TRBJ2-7	TGTGCCAGCAGTGATGGACACGGCTACGAGCAGTACTTC	CASSDGHGYEQYF
NA	few	TRBV5-4	TRBJ2-5	TGTGCCAGCAGCTTGAAGGGGGACGAGACCCAGTACTTC	CASSLKGDETQYF
NA	NA	TRBV15	TRBJ2-5	TGTGCCACCAGCTCGGAGGCAGGCCAAGAGACCCAGTACTTC	CATSSEAGQETQYF
NA	once	TRBV5-4	TRBJ2-1	TGTGCCAGCAGCATCCTCGGAGGGGATGATGAGCAGTTCTTC	CASSILGGDDEQFF
NA	NA	TRBV11-2	TRBJ2-1	TGTGCCAGCAGCCCCCCCCTCAATGAGCAGTTCTTC	CASSPPLNEQFF